There are a few counts of the clone carrying this T cell receptor (beta chain). Its antigen is not identified. The CDR3 is 15 residues long. Deletions cut 3 bases from V and 6 bases from J, with 15 bases between. CDR1 is LGHDT, CDR2 YNNKEL, per germline (reference sequence). One entry per CDR3 protein, called by TCRdb with MiXCR from the reads. The data contain about 110,000 distinct CDR3 sequences, 30% of them singletons. The data belong to a study of T cell repertoires in cytomegalovirus infection. Study information: The authors used CMV epitopes that were HLA-C-restricted (recently identified) and HLA-B-restricted (well studied). Through public TCR beta signatures, both CMV infection and matching HLA type were indicated.

The chain carries TRBV3-1 and TRBJ2-1; unclear D gene. Specimen: CD8+ T cells from cultured PBMCs, collected from culture after CMV antigen stimulation. The TCR comes from a human donor in good health (CMV status not recorded). Some clones in this sample may be carry-over from other donors' samples. The CDR3 is CASSQGFRTPNEQFF. CDR3 in DNA: TGTGCCAGCAGCCAGGGGTTTAGGACCCCCAATGAGCAGTTCTTC.